A selection of T cell receptor beta chains follows, all from one sample in a study of Ad26.COV2.S vaccination and SARS-CoV-2 variants. Clones were sequenced by immunoSEQ multiplex PCR, and TCRdb holds only the in-frame ones, with some missing. The sample comprises about 350,000 clones, about 90% of which are singletons, and 3.9% rests with the top ten. Specimen: peripheral blood, collected after recovery from COVID-19. The source is a human donor who had recovered from COVID-19. Each CDR3 is given without its conserved first and last residue.

j_gene,v_gene,CDR3aa
TRBJ1-2,TRBV4-1,ASSQAGDGGYT
TRBJ2-3,TRBV7-6,ASSWDRVGLTDTQY
TRBJ2-2,TRBV3-1/TRBV3-2,ASSQGQPQNTGELF
TRBJ2-3,TRBV6-5,AVSGASTDTQY
TRBJ2-2,TRBV6-6,ASSPTSVSTGELF
TRBJ2-1,TRBV5-4,ASSLYSAGPIGEQF
TRBJ1-5,TRBV28,ASTDRVQPQH
TRBJ1-5,TRBV2,ASTTGQWQPQH
TRBJ1-2,TRBV7-9,ASSLAGRSNSGYT
TRBJ1-6,TRBV7-9,ASSFGDYNSPLH
TRBJ2-5,TRBV6-5,ASSYYGGQETQY
TRBJ1-3,TRBV2,ASSDRTAGNTIY
TRBJ2-3,TRBV15,ATSRGWTGRTDTQY
TRBJ1-5,TRBV21-1,ASSKRPLTKHSNQPQH
TRBJ2-1,TRBV15,ATSRDQYGDEQF
TRBJ1-2,TRBV24-1,ATSDGKDGYT
TRBJ1-5,TRBV6-6,ASSWESNQPQH
TRBJ2-1,TRBV7-2,ASSWRLAGDDEQF
TRBJ1-1,TRBV27,ASSRMNTEAF
TRBJ1-3,TRBV6-5,ASSYKGYSGNTIY
TRBJ2-7,TRBV11-3,ASSSGTGLTYEQY
TRBJ1-4,TRBV3-1/TRBV3-2,ASSQGLSSNEKLF
TRBJ2-7,TRBV7-5,ARSFYPGPPASEQY
TRBJ1-5,TRBV5-5,ASSPYDREDQPQH
TRBJ2-5,TRBV19,ASSRDRQETQY
TRBJ1-2,TRBV10-3,AISESPEYGYT
TRBJ1-3,TRBV6-5,ASTFEGSGNTIY
TRBJ2-2,TRBV7-3,ASSLTGTGELF
TRBJ1-3,TRBV9,ASSVAGGVNTIY
TRBJ2-3,TRBV27,ASTPTQQPRDTQY
TRBJ2-1,TRBV7-9,ASSRWDRPNEQF